These T cell receptor beta chains were read from a single sample in a study of blood T cell repertoires in COVID-19. The table came from immunoSEQ multiplex PCR; TCRdb's copy has only in-frame clones and leaves some out. The profile shows about 310,000 clones, nearly 90% of them singletons. The specimen was peripheral blood. These receptors were obtained from a woman in her thirties or forties with COVID-19, enrolled during active disease. CDR3s include the opening cysteine and the closing phenylalanine or tryptophan. Each record gives: V gene, J gene, D gene, clone size, CDR3 protein, CDR3 DNA. D genes are given only for firm matches. Clone size is given for some rows only: seen once, a few or many times, or a class if the clone is expanded.

>TRBV6-1|TRBJ2-5|.|once
CASSEKGGEPETQYF
TGTGCCAGCAGTGAAAAAGGAGGGGAGCCGGAGACCCAGTACTTC
>TRBV9|TRBJ2-2|TRBD1|.
CASSGGQGLGGELFF
TGTGCCAGCAGCGGGGGACAGGGTTTGGGCGGGGAGCTGTTTTTT
>TRBV4-3|TRBJ2-5|.|.
CASSQDWAGQETQYF
TGCGCCAGCAGCCAAGATTGGGCAGGTCAAGAGACCCAGTACTTC
>TRBV7-8|TRBJ2-1|.|.
CASSSRESSYNEQFF
TGTGCCAGCAGCTCCCGGGAAAGCTCCTACAATGAGCAGTTCTTC
>TRBV11-2|TRBJ2-3|.|once
CASSLESYTDTQYF
TGTGCCAGCAGCTTAGAAAGCTATACAGATACGCAGTATTTT
>TRBV28|TRBJ2-1|.|once
CASNPDIPNEQFF
TGTGCCAGCAACCCGGACATCCCCAATGAGCAGTTCTTC
>TRBV3-1/TRBV3-2|TRBJ1-3|.|.
CASRRVDSGNTIYF
TGTGCCAGCCGGAGGGTTGACTCTGGAAACACCATATATTTT
>TRBV5-1|TRBJ2-6|.|.
CASSSSVGGANVLTF
TGCGCCAGCAGCAGCAGCGTTGGTGGGGCCAACGTCCTGACTTTC
>TRBV11-2|TRBJ1-1|.|.
CASSLVVGGTEAFF
TGTGCCAGCAGCTTAGTAGTCGGGGGGACTGAAGCTTTCTTT
>TRBV5-1|TRBJ1-2|.|.
CASSLVQDNLYGYTF
TGCGCCAGCAGCTTGGTTCAGGACAACCTCTATGGCTACACCTTC
>TRBV5-1|TRBJ1-6|.|.
CASSPDLGDSPLHF
TGCGCCAGCAGCCCGGACCTCGGGGATTCACCCCTCCACTTT
>TRBV30|TRBJ1-1|TRBD1|once
CAWSIGQGGEAFF
TGTGCCTGGAGTATTGGACAGGGGGGTGAAGCTTTCTTT
>TRBV27|TRBJ2-1|.|.
CASSPDYWGLQTGKFF
TGTGCCAGCAGTCCGGACTATTGGGGATTGCAAACCGGAAAGTTCTTC
>TRBV27|TRBJ2-1|TRBD1|.
CASSAPGTGGHEQFF
TGTGCCAGCAGTGCCCCCGGAACAGGGGGGCATGAGCAGTTCTTC
>TRBV29-1|TRBJ1-4|.|.
CSVGSSGGEKLFF
TGCAGCGTTGGGAGCTCCGGGGGTGAAAAACTGTTTTTT